This TCR beta chain is drawn from a study of control samples from healthy donors and cancer patients. The CDR3 covers 15 residues. From germline, CDR1 is SGHTA and CDR2 FQGNSA. V was pared by 1 base and J by 5 bases, with 7 bases of the junction left unmatched. Libraries were prepared by immunoSEQ multiplex PCR; TCRdb keeps only in-frame clonotypes and omits some of them. The data show tens of thousands of clones, with 90% seen just once and almost 6% held by the top ten. This receptor was taken from a man in his sixties with colorectal cancer. The genes are TRBV7-2 and TRBJ1-1; 7 nucleotides line up with TRBD1. The sample consisted of PBMCs. This CDR3 is CASSLVVRGGTEAFF. The CDR3 DNA sequence: TGTGCCAGCAGCTTAGTGGTCAGGGGGGGTACTGAAGCTTTCTTT.